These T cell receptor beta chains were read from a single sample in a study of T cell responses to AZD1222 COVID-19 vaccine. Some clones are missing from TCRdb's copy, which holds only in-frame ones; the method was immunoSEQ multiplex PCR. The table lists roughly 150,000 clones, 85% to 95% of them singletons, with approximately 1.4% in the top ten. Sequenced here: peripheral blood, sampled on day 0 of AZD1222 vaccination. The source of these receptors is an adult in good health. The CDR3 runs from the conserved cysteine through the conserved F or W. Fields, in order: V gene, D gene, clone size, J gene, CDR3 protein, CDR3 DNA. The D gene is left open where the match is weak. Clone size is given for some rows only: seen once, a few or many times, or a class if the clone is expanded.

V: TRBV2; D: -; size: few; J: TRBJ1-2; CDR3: CASSENGAGYGYTF; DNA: TGTGCCAGCAGCGAGAATGGGGCAGGCTATGGCTACACCTTC
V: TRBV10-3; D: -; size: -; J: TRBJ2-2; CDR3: CAISLGQPGELFF; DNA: TGTGCCATCAGCCTCGGACAGCCCGGGGAGCTGTTTTTT
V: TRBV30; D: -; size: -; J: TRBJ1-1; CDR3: CAWSGYLYEAFF; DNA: TGTGCCTGGAGTGGATACCTCTATGAAGCTTTCTTT
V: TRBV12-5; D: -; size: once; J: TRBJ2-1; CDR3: CASGKGVTYNEQFF; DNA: TGTGCTAGTGGGAAGGGGGTGACCTACAATGAGCAGTTCTTC
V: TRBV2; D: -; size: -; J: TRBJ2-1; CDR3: CASARQIYNEQFF; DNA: TGTGCCAGCGCGAGGCAGATCTACAATGAGCAGTTCTTC
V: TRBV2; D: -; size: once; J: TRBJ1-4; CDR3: CASISSTAEKLFF; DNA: TGTGCCAGCATAAGCAGTACAGCTGAAAAACTGTTTTTT
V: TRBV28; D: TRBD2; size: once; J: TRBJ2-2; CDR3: CASSYGGAGELFF; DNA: TGTGCCAGCAGTTATGGGGGGGCCGGGGAGCTGTTTTTT
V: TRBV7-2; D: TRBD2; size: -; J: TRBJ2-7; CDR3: CASSLGPSGGTYEQYF; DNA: TGTGCCAGCAGCTTAGGGCCTAGCGGGGGAACCTACGAGCAGTACTTC
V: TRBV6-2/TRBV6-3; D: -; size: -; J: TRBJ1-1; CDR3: CASSYSIGRRHTEAFF; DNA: TGTGCCAGCAGTTACTCGATTGGCAGAAGGCACACTGAAGCTTTCTTT
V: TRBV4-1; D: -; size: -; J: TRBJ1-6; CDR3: CASSQEPGNSPLHF; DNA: TGCGCCAGCAGCCAAGAGCCGGGCAATTCACCCCTCCACTTT
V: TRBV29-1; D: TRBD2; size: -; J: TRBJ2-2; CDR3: CSVDAGGLANTGELFF; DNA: TGCAGCGTTGACGCGGGGGGACTAGCGAACACCGGGGAGCTGTTTTTT
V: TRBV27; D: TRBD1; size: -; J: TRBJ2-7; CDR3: CASSPRTGFRDEQYF; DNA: TGTGCCAGCAGTCCCCGGACAGGGTTTCGCGACGAGCAGTACTTC
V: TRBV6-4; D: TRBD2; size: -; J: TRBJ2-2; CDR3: CASSNGTSTGELFF; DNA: TGTGCCAGCAGCAACGGGACTAGCACCGGGGAGCTGTTTTTT
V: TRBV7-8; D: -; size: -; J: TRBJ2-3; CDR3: CASSLTGRTDTQYF; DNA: TGTGCCAGCAGCTTAACCGGACGCACAGATACGCAGTATTTT
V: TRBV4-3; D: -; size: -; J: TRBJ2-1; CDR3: CASSTLAETYNEQFF; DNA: TGCGCCAGCAGCACTTTAGCGGAAACCTACAATGAGCAGTTCTTC
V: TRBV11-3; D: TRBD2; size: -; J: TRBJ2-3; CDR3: CASSLSGTSGGEDTQYF; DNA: TGTGCCAGCAGCTTATCTGGGACTAGCGGGGGTGAGGATACGCAGTATTTT
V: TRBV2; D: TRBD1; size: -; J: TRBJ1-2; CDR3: CASSGDRVLGYTF; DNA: TGTGCCAGCAGCGGCGACAGGGTACTTGGCTACACCTTC
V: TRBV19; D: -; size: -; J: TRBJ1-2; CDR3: CASLGVYGYTF; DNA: TGTGCCAGTTTGGGAGTCTATGGCTACACCTTC
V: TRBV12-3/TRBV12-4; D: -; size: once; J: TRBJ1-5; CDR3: CASSLGDQPQHF; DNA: TGTGCCAGCAGTTTAGGGGATCAGCCCCAGCATTTT
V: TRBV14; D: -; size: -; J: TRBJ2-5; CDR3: CASSPLGRRTQETQYF; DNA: TGTGCCAGCAGCCCCCTTGGGAGGCGGACTCAAGAGACCCAGTACTTC
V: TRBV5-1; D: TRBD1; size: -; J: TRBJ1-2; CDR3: CASSSGDRAAYGYTF; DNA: TGCGCCAGCAGCTCGGGGGACAGGGCCGCCTATGGCTACACCTTC
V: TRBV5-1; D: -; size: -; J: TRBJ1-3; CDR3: CASRSGSGNTIYF; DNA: TGCGCCAGCAGGTCAGGCTCTGGAAACACCATATATTTT
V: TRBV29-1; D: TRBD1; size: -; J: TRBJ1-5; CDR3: CSATTGGGQPQHF; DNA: TGCAGCGCTACAACAGGGGGGGGTCAGCCCCAGCATTTT
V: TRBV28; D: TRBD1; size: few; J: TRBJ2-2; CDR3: CASPGQGAPKLGLTNTGELFF; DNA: TGTGCCAGCCCGGGACAGGGGGCCCCGAAGCTGGGACTAACGAACACCGGGGAGCTGTTTTTT
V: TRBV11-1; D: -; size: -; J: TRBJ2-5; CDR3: CASSQAGRLGETQYF; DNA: TGTGCCAGCAGCCAGGCAGGGAGGTTAGGAGAGACCCAGTACTTC
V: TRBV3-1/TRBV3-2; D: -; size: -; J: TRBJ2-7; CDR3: CASSLDPGTVEQYF; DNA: TGTGCCAGCAGCCTCGACCCCGGGACGGTCGAGCAGTACTTC
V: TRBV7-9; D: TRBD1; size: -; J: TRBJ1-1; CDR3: CASRPVTTGAGGAFF; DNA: TGTGCCAGCAGACCAGTCACCACAGGGGCCGGGGGGGCTTTCTTT
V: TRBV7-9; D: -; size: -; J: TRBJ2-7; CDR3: CASSLVNEQYF; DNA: TGTGCCAGCAGCTTAGTGAACGAGCAGTACTTC
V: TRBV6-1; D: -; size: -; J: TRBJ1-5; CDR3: CASSEAGGTFSNQPQHF; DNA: TGTGCCAGCAGTGAAGCCGGGGGAACTTTTAGCAATCAGCCCCAGCATTTT
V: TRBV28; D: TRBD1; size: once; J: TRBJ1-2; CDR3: CASTPGQGGYGYTF; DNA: TGTGCCAGCACTCCCGGACAGGGAGGCTATGGCTACACCTTC
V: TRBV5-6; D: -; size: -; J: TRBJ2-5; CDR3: CASSPSPGGQETQYF; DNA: TGTGCCAGCAGCCCGTCACCAGGGGGGCAAGAGACCCAGTACTTC
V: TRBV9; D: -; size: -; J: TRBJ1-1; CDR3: CASTIITEAFF; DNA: TGTGCCAGCACCATAATTACTGAAGCTTTCTTT
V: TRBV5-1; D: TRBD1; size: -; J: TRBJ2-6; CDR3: CASSVQQGATLAGANVLTF; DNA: TGCGCCAGCAGCGTACAACAGGGGGCAACTTTAGCTGGGGCCAACGTCCTGACTTTC
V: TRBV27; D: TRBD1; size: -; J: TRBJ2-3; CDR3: CASGIRRQGVTDTQYF; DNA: TGTGCCAGCGGAATTCGGAGACAGGGGGTCACAGATACGCAGTATTTT
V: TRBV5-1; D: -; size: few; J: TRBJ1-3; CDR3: CASSEGNSGNTIYF; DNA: TGCGCCAGCAGCGAGGGCAACTCTGGAAACACCATATATTTT
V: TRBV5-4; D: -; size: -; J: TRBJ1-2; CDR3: CASSSPWTETYGYTF; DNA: TGTGCCAGCAGCTCGCCTTGGACGGAAACTTATGGCTACACCTTC
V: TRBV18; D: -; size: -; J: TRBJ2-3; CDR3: CASPGPSPDTQYF; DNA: TGTGCCAGTCCTGGACCTTCCCCAGATACGCAGTATTTT
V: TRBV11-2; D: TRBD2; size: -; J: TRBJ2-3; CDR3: CASRSIAGGITDTQYF; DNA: TGTGCCAGCAGAAGTATAGCGGGAGGAATCACAGATACGCAGTATTTT
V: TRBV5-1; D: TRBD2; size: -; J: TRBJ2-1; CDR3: CASSSVPSGGGDEQFF; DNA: TGCGCCAGCAGCTCCGTCCCTAGCGGGGGCGGGGATGAGCAGTTCTTC
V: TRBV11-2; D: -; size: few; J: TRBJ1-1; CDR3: CASSYSRREAFF; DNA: TGTGCCAGCAGTTATAGTCGACGAGAAGCTTTCTTT
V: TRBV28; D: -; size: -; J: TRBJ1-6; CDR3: CASSSLRDTSPLHF; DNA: TGTGCCAGCAGTTCACTCCGGGACACTTCACCCCTCCACTTT
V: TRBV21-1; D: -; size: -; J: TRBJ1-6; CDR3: CASSKGGGLPSSPLHF; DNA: TGTGCCAGCAGCAAAGGGGGAGGTCTCCCCAGTTCACCCCTCCACTTT